Below, 32 T cell receptor beta chains from the same sample are listed, as sequenced in a study of a mutant IDH1 vaccine in newly diagnosed glioma. Libraries were prepared by immunoSEQ multiplex PCR; TCRdb keeps only in-frame clonotypes and omits some of them. The sample holds around 130,000 clones; about four fifths are singletons and the top ten take 5.5%. These TCRs' antigens remain unknown. This sample's time point: week 11, during vaccination. All doses held 300 ug of mutant IDH1 20-mer peptide, with topical imiquimod. The sample here was PBMCs, taken from a glioma patient whose treatment included an IDH1 peptide vaccine. All receptors come from a man aged 40-49 years with glioma.

J is TRBJ1-2 and V is TRBV4-2; 7 bases are a match to TRBD1. J lost 4 bases, V lost 2 bases, and 4 bases had no gene match. The germline V gene has CDR1 LGHNA and CDR2 YNFKEQ. The CDR3 runs to 14 residues. The CDR3 nucleotides read TGTGCCAGCAGCCAACCCGACAGGGCCTATGGCTACACCTTC. This translates into CASSQPDRAYGYTF.

The chain has TRBV19 and TRBJ2-1; the D is unclear. The CDR3 contains 14 residues. Germline V gives CDR1 LNHDA, CDR2 SQIVND (reference sequence). Trimming pared 0 bases from V and 0 bases from J, leaving 3 bases between. The CDR3 sequence: CASSIDRSYNEQFF. The CDR3 DNA sequence: TGTGCCAGTAGTATAGACCGCTCCTACAATGAGCAGTTCTTC.

Comments on this clone: The same CDR3 arises from other DNA sequences in this sample as well. V gene TRBV7-8 combines with J gene TRBJ1-1; D is ambiguous. The V end was cut by 1 base, the J end by 1 base, with 4 bases between. The CDR3 extends over 13 amino acids. CDR1 and CDR2 from the germline V gene are SGHVS and FQNEAQ. CDR3 DNA sequence: TGTGCCAGCAGCTTAGGACAGAACACTGAAGCTTTCTTT. This codes for CASSLGQNTEAFF.

The chain couples TRBV10-1 to TRBJ2-3; 9 nucleotides agree with TRBD2. V was pared by 1 base and J by 6 bases, with 11 bases of the junction left unmatched. This CDR3 has 17 residues. Germline loops: CDR1 WNHNN, CDR2 SYGVQD (reference sequence). In DNA form, the CDR3 reads TGCGCCAGCAGTGAGTGGGGTAGCGGGAGAGGGGCGGATACGCAGTATTTT. This codes for CASSEWGSGRGADTQYF.

CDR3 sequence: CASSPQRTYAEQYF. CDR3 nucleotides: TGTGCCAGCAGCCCCCAGAGGACCTACGCGGAGCAGTACTTC. The chain links TRBV4-2 to TRBJ2-7; D uncertain. The CDR3 sequence is 14 residues long. Deletions cut 4 bases from V and 7 bases from J, with 17 bases between. Germline CDR1 LGHNA, CDR2 YNFKEQ.

The chain employs TRBV18 and TRBJ2-7, with D possibly matching TRBD2 (5 bases). Germline loops: CDR1 KGHSH, CDR2 LQKENI. The CDR3 consists of 15 residues. Trimming cost V 2 bases and J 0 bases, with 11 bases left between them. CDR3 bases: TGTGCCAGCTCACCAAGAGGGAGCAGCTCCTACGAGCAGTACTTC. It encodes CASSPRGSSSYEQYF.

The J gene is TRBJ1-1, the V gene TRBV6-1, with D perhaps TRBD1 (6 bases). Trimming removed 3 bases at V and 5 bases at J, with 13 bases between. CDR3 length: 14 residues. Germline assignment: CDR1 MNHNS and CDR2 SASEGT. The CDR3 bases are TGTGCCAGCAGTGATAGGCAGGGGCAGACTGAAGCTTTCTTT. Its translation: CASSDRQGQTEAFF.

The chain links TRBV6-1 to TRBJ2-5; the D gene is possibly TRBD2 (5 bases). The germline gives CDR1 MNHNS, CDR2 SASEGT. This CDR3 has 14 residues. With 7 bases removed from V and 2 bases from J, the gap between germline ends came to 14 bases. For the CDR3, the DNA is TGTGCCAGCAACAGCGACTATAATCAAGAGACCCAGTACTTC. It encodes CASNSDYNQETQYF.

CDR3 DNA: TGTGCCAGCTCACCCACTAGCGGGAGGGGGCTTTACAATGAGCAGTTCTTC. It translates to CASSPTSGRGLYNEQFF. The chain employs TRBV18 and TRBJ2-1, with TRBD2 matching over 13 bases. Germline V gives CDR1 KGHSH, CDR2 LQKENI. The CDR3 has 17 amino acids. J gave up 4 bases and V 3 bases, and 6 bases lay outside the gene matches.

This clone was recorded a few times. V gene TRBV19 combines with J gene TRBJ2-7, with TRBD1 as a possible D gene (6 bases). CDR1 LNHDA and CDR2 SQIVND come from the germline V gene (reference sequence). CDR3 length equals 14 residues. V lost 6 bases and J 2 bases, leaving 14 bases between the germline ends. CDR3 protein: CASSLKQGTYEQYF. The DNA for the CDR3 is TGTGCCAGTAGCCTTAAACAGGGCACCTACGAGCAGTACTTC.

The chain combines TRBV20-1 with TRBJ2-5; no clear D. Germline CDR1 DFQATT, CDR2 SNEGSKA (reference sequence). CDR3 length: 11 residues. V lost 6 bases and J lost 5, with 10 bases in between. The CDR3 sequence: CSAPPGETQYF. DNA for the CDR3: TGCAGTGCCCCCCCCGGGGAGACCCAGTACTTC.

DNA of the CDR3: TGTGCCAGCAGCTTAGGTTGGGTGGGGACAGGGACTTACACTGAAGCTTTCTTT. Translated, it gives CASSLGWVGTGTYTEAFF. The chain joins TRBV7-2 to TRBJ1-1; the match to TRBD1 covers 9 bases. Per germline, CDR1 SGHTA and CDR2 FQGNSA. CDR3 length: 18 amino acids. With V trimmed by 1 base and J by 3 bases, 12 bases remained unmatched.

V and J are TRBV7-2 and TRBJ1-3; TRBD1 might be the D (5 bases). V lost 4 bases, J lost 4 bases, and 14 bases lay in between. CDR3 size: 15 residues. Germline-derived CDR1 and CDR2 are SGHTA and FQGNSA. CDR3 region: CASSSAGGDGNTIYF. DNA for the CDR3: TGTGCCAGCAGCTCAGCAGGAGGGGACGGAAACACCATATATTTT.

The DNA of the CDR3 is TGTGCCAGCAGCGCGGGACAGGGGAGAGAGACCCAGTACTTC. Protein product: CASSAGQGRETQYF. The chain uses TRBV9 and TRBJ2-5, with 10 bases aligning to TRBD1. There are 14 residues in the CDR3. Germline lookup yields CDR1 SGDLS and CDR2 YYNGEE. V gave up 3 bases and J gave up 4 bases; unmatched junction bases: 3. Full variable domain (remainder filled in from reference TRBV9 and TRBJ2-5): DSGVTQTPKHLITATGQRVTLRCSPRSGDLSVYWYQQSLDQGLQFLIQYYNGEERAKGNILERFSAQQFPDLHSELNLSSLELGDSALYFCASSAGQGRETQYFGPGTRLLVL.

This clone showed up just a few times. The rearrangement uses TRBV25-1 and TRBJ1-1, with a weak D call TRBD1 (6 bases). Germline V gene data show CDR1 as MGHDK and CDR2 as SYGVNS. CDR3 length: 14 amino acids. V was clipped by 2 bases and J by 11 bases, with 18 bases between them. CDR3 sequence (DNA): TGTGCCAGCAGTGAACATGGACAGAGAGATCGCGCTTTCTTT. Translated, it gives CASSEHGQRDRAFF.

The chain has TRBV20-1 and TRBJ2-7; D gene ambiguous. The CDR3 extends over 11 amino acids. The germline V gene encodes CDR1 DFQATT and CDR2 SNEGSKA (reference sequence). With 5 bases removed from V and 4 bases from J, the gap between germline ends came to 9 bases. The CDR3 reads CSASVLYEQYF. CDR3 in DNA: TGCAGTGCTTCCGTCCTATACGAGCAGTACTTC.

The DNA for the CDR3 is TGCGCCAGCAGCTTACAGGTGAAGGTACTATACAATGAGCAGTTCTTC. Its translation: CASSLQVKVLYNEQFF. V and J are TRBV5-1 and TRBJ2-1, with a possible D match to TRBD1 (5 bases). Germline V gene lookup returns CDR1 SGHRS and CDR2 YFSETQ. The CDR3 loop spans 16 amino acids. V dropped 2 bases and J dropped 4 bases, with 16 bases sitting between them.

This sequence joins TRBV15 and TRBJ2-7; possibly TRBD1 for D (6 bases). The V gene lost 3 bases and the J gene lost 3 bases, with 9 bases spanning the gap. This CDR3 region has 13 residues. Germline values: CDR1 LNHNV, CDR2 YYDKDF (reference sequence). The CDR3 nucleotides read TGTGCCACCAGCAGGTCCAGGGGCTACGAGCAGTACTTC. Translation gives CATSRSRGYEQYF.

The chain uses TRBV7-2 and TRBJ1-5; no firm D call. Germline V gene data show CDR1 as SGHTA and CDR2 as FQGNSA. The CDR3 loop spans 14 amino acids. V gave up 0 bases and J gave up 2 bases, with 5 bases separating them. CDR3 protein: CASSLAHGNQPQHF. Here the CDR3 DNA reads TGTGCCAGCAGCTTAGCTCACGGCAATCAGCCCCAGCATTTT.

This clone was seen only a few times. The chain uses TRBV7-9 and TRBJ2-1, with 10 bases matching TRBD2. CDR3 length equals 18 residues. V lost 5 bases and J lost 3; bases outside the gene matches: 13. Per germline, CDR1 SEHNR and CDR2 FQNEAQ (reference sequence). CDR3 sequence: CASSGLAALRPDYNEQFF. Here the CDR3 DNA reads TGTGCCAGCAGCGGACTAGCGGCCCTCCGACCCGACTACAATGAGCAGTTCTTC.

V is TRBV29-1 and J is TRBJ1-1; tentatively, D is TRBD1 (5 bases). The V and J ends lost 3 bases and 8 bases respectively, with 19 bases between them. The CDR3 covers 14 residues. From germline, CDR1 is SQVTM and CDR2 ANQGSEA. CDR3 nucleotide sequence: TGCAGCGTTGAGACAGAGATCCAGGGAACCGAAGCTTTCTTT. Amino acids: CSVETEIQGTEAFF.

This clone was found a few times. The chain joins TRBV30 to TRBJ1-4; D not resolved. The CDR3 spans 14 residues. Germline loops: CDR1 GTSNPN, CDR2 SVGIG (reference sequence). The V and J ends lost 0 bases and 7 bases respectively, with 12 bases between them. CDR3 protein: CAWSVVSGVEKLFF. CDR3 coding DNA: TGTGCCTGGAGTGTGGTGTCCGGCGTTGAAAAACTGTTTTTT.

The chain uses TRBV5-4 and TRBJ1-5; 10 bases line up with TRBD1. After removal of 4 bases from V and 5 bases from J, the junction contained 3 bases not matched to a gene. In germline, CDR1 is SGHNT, CDR2 YYREEE (reference sequence). The CDR3 length is 14 residues. CDR3 loop: CASSQGTGDQPQHF. The CDR3 DNA reads as TGTGCCAGCAGCCAAGGGACAGGGGATCAGCCCCAGCATTTT.

V usage is TRBV18 and J usage is TRBJ2-7, with TRBD1 matching 10 bases. V lost 1 base, J lost 3 bases, and 0 bases stayed unmatched. Germline CDR1 KGHSH, CDR2 LQKENI. CDR3 size: 14 residues. The CDR3 sequence is CASSPRTGGYEQYF. In DNA form, the CDR3 reads TGTGCCAGCTCACCACGGACAGGGGGCTACGAGCAGTACTTC.

The chain is built from TRBV12-5 and TRBJ1-1; D unresolved. The CDR3 totals 15 residues. Trimming stripped 5 bases from V and 1 base from J, with 14 bases between. The germline V gene encodes CDR1 LGHNT and CDR2 FRNRAP. CDR3: CASGPPPAGNTEAFF. The CDR3, as DNA: TGTGCTAGTGGTCCACCTCCCGCGGGGAACACTGAAGCTTTCTTT.

This sequence joins TRBV27 and TRBJ1-4; D is perhaps TRBD1 (5 bases). CDR1 and CDR2 (germline): MNHEY, SMNVEV (reference sequence). With 2 bases removed from V and 6 bases from J, the gap between germline ends came to 10 bases. CDR3 length equals 14 residues. The CDR3 nucleotides are TGTGCCAGCAGTTTACGGACACTGGATGAAAAACTGTTTTTT. Amino acid sequence: CASSLRTLDEKLFF.

V is TRBV7-2 and J is TRBJ1-5, with TRBD1 as a possible D gene (5 bases). Germline CDR1 reads SGHTA; CDR2 reads FQGNSA. This CDR3 spans 15 amino acids. The V end lost 5 bases, the J end lost 0 bases, and 11 bases lay between the germline ends. CDR3 protein: CASSVGDFSNQPQHF. The CDR3 bases are TGTGCCAGCAGCGTAGGGGATTTTAGCAATCAGCCCCAGCATTTT. Full variable domain (remainder filled in from reference TRBV7-2 and TRBJ1-5): GAGVSQSPSNKVTEKGKDVELRCDPISGHTALYWYRQSLGQGLEFLIYFQGNSAPDKSGLPSDRFSAERTGGSVSTLTIQRTQQEDSAVYLCASSVGDFSNQPQHFGDGTRLSIL.

The chain is built from TRBV5-1 and TRBJ2-5; 12 bases match TRBD1. Trimming cost V 4 bases and J 5 bases; bases outside gene matches: 6. The CDR3 is 15 amino acids. The germline V gene has CDR1 SGHRS and CDR2 YFSETQ. CDR3 nucleotide sequence: TGCGCCAGCAGCAAAGGGACAGGGGGCTTGGAGACCCAGTACTTC. Translating gives CASSKGTGGLETQYF.

The chain has TRBV28 and TRBJ2-5, with TRBD2 identical over 9 bases. Trimming took 7 bases from V and 4 from J; bases not matched to a gene: 7. Germline V gene lookup returns CDR1 MDHEN and CDR2 SYDVKM. CDR3 length equals 14 residues. The CDR3 spells CASIRAGGVETQYF. CDR3 nucleotide sequence: TGTGCCAGCATTCGGGCGGGAGGGGTAGAGACCCAGTACTTC.

The V gene is TRBV5-4, the J gene TRBJ2-7, with D perhaps matching TRBD2 (6 bases). Germline values: CDR1 SGHNT, CDR2 YYREEE (reference sequence). Trimming removed 2 bases at V and 4 bases at J, with 10 bases between. The CDR3 runs to 13 residues. For the CDR3, the DNA is TGTGCCAGCAGCTTTAAGGACTATTACGAGCAGTACTTC. Translation: CASSFKDYYEQYF.

This chain links TRBV6-4 with TRBJ2-1; D is unclear. Trimming removed 0 bases at V and 7 bases at J, with 4 bases between. This CDR3 has 12 residues. The germline gives CDR1 MRHNA, CDR2 SNTAGT. CDR3 amino acids: CASSDSGNEQFF. In DNA form, the CDR3 reads TGTGCCAGCAGTGACTCGGGGAATGAGCAGTTCTTC.

The chain uses TRBV13 and TRBJ2-1, with D possibly TRBD1 on 6 matching bases. CDR3 length equals 15 residues. Germline V lookup: CDR1 PRHDT, CDR2 FYEKMQ (reference sequence). Trimming took 4 bases from V and 4 from J, leaving 14 bases between them. The CDR3 DNA reads as TGTGCCAGCAGCTCAAGAGGGGGAAATTACAATGAGCAGTTCTTC. As protein: CASSSRGGNYNEQFF.